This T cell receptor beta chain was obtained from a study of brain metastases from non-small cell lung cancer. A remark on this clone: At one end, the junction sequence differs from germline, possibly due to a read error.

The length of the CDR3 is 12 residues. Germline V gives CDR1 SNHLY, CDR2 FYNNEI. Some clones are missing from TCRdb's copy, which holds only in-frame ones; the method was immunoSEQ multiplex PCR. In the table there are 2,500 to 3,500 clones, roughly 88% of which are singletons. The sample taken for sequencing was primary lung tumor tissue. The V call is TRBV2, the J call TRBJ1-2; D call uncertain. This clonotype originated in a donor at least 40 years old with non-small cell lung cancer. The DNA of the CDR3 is TGTGCCAGCAGTCCCCGGACGGGAGGCTATACCTTC. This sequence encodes CASSPRTGGYTF.